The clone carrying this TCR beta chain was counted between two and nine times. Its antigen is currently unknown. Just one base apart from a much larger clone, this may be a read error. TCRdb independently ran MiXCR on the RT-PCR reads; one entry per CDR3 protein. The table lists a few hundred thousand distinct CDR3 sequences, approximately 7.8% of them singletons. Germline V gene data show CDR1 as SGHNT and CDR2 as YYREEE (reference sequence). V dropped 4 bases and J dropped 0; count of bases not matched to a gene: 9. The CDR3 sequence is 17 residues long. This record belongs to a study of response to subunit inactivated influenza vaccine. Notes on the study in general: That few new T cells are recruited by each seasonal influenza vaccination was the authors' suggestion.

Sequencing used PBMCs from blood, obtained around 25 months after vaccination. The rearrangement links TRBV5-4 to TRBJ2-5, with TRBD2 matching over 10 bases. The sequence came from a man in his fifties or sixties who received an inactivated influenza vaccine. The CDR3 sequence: CASSPGTSASNQETQYF. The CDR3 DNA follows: TGTGCCAGCAGCCCCGGGACTAGCGCGAGTAACCAAGAGACCCAGTACTTC.